One T cell receptor beta chain is described in this entry. These data are taken from a study of blood T cell repertoires in COVID-19. Study summary: Samples taken during acute and convalescent COVID-19 were collected in the United States, Italy and Spain. From T cells, B-cell-depleted T cells, or PBMCs came the material, which was cDNA or gDNA.

The V gene lost 1 base and the J gene lost 7 bases, with 7 bases spanning the gap. The CDR3 runs to 11 residues. Germline assignment: CDR1 GTSNPN and CDR2 SVGIG (reference sequence). Original data processing: Nucleated cell counts were estimated from reference gene primer amplification. Some clones are missing from TCRdb's copy, which holds only in-frame ones; the method was immunoSEQ multiplex PCR. Clone size and V and J calls were adopted from that table, with D and trimming inferred from the DNA. This sample has roughly 250,000 clones, with more than 70% found just once. This TCR derives from a woman aged 40 to 50 who had recovered from COVID-19. Sequencing was carried out using peripheral blood. This chain uses TRBV30 with TRBJ1-2; no definite D call. Here the CDR3 reads CAWSDSLGYTF. The CDR3 bases are TGTGCCTGGAGTGACAGTCTTGGCTACACCTTC.